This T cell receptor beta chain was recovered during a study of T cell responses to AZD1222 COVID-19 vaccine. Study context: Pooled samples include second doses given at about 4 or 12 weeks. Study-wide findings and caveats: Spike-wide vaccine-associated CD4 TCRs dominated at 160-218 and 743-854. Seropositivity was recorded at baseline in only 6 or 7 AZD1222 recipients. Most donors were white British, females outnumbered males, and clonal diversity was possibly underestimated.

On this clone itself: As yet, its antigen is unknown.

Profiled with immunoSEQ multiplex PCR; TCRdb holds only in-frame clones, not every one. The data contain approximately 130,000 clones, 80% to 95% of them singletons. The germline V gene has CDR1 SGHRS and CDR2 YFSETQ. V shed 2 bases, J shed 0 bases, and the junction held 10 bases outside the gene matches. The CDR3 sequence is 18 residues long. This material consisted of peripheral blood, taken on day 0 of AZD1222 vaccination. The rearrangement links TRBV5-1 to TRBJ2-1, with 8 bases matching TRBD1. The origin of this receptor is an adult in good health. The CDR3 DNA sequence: TGCGCCAGCAGCTTAAACCGACGGGACAGGAGCTCCTACAATGAGCAGTTCTTC. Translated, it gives CASSLNRRDRSSYNEQFF.